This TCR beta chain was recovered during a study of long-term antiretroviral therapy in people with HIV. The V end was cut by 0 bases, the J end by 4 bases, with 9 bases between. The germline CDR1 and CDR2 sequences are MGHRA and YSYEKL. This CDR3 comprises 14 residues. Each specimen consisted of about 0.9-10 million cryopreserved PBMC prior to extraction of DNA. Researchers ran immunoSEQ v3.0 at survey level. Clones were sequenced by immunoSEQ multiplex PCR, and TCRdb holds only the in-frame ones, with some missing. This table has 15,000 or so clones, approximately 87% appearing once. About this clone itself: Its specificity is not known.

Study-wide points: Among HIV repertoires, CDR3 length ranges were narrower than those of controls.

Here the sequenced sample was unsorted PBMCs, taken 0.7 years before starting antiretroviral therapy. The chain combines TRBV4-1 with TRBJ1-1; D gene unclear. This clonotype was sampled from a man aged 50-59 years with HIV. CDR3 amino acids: CASSQEGWATEAFF. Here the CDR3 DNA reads TGCGCCAGCAGCCAAGAGGGTTGGGCCACTGAAGCTTTCTTT.